This is a list of T cell receptor beta chains from one sample in a study of cytomegalovirus exposure and HLA in healthy donors. This table comes from immunoSEQ multiplex PCR, and its TCRdb copy is limited to in-frame clones, with some not included. This sample carries 100,000 to 150,000 clones, roughly 81% of them seen once, and the ten largest clones take 1.1%. Sequencing used PBMCs. These receptors all come from a woman aged 25 to 45 in good health and CMV-seronegative. The CDR3 runs from the conserved cysteine through the conserved F or W. A D gene is named only where the DNA matches it firmly. The size entry is marked missing in some rows and otherwise reads once, few, many or a size class.

J: TRBJ2-5
size: NA
D: NA
V: TRBV6-5
DNA: TGTGCCAGCAGTTCACCTACCCCGGGGCAAGAGACCCAGTACTTC
CDR3: CASSSPTPGQETQYF

J: TRBJ2-1
size: NA
D: TRBD2
V: TRBV7-3
DNA: TGTGCCAGCAGCTTAATAGCGGGGGGATCTTGGTATGAGCAGTTCTTC
CDR3: CASSLIAGGSWYEQFF

J: TRBJ2-7
size: NA
D: NA
V: TRBV6-6
DNA: TGTGCCAGCAGTTACGGGCAGCTTTCCTACGAGCAGTACTTC
CDR3: CASSYGQLSYEQYF

J: TRBJ2-7
size: NA
D: NA
V: TRBV19
DNA: TGTGCCAGTACCGTGTCGGCAGGGTCGCATCACTACGAGCAGTACTTC
CDR3: CASTVSAGSHHYEQYF

J: TRBJ2-5
size: NA
D: TRBD2
V: TRBV18
DNA: TGTGCCAGCTCACCACCGACTAGCGGGACAGAGACCCAGTACTTC
CDR3: CASSPPTSGTETQYF

J: TRBJ2-2
size: NA
D: TRBD1
V: TRBV7-9
DNA: TGTGCCAGCAGCCCGAGGCGTGTGGGGACAGGGGACACCGGGGAGCTGTTTTTT
CDR3: CASSPRRVGTGDTGELFF

J: TRBJ1-2
size: NA
D: TRBD1
V: TRBV9
DNA: TGTGCCAGCAGCGTTGAAGCTTTCTCCGGGACAGGGGGTAAAGGCTACACCTTC
CDR3: CASSVEAFSGTGGKGYTF

J: TRBJ2-4
size: NA
D: NA
V: TRBV7-8
DNA: TGTGCCAGCCCAGGAAGGGAGGTATACCTAGCCAAAAACATTCAGTACTTC
CDR3: CASPGREVYLAKNIQYF

J: TRBJ2-7
size: NA
D: NA
V: TRBV18
DNA: TGTGCCAGCTCACCGTCCAGGGGCTCCTACGAGCAGTACTTC
CDR3: CASSPSRGSYEQYF

J: TRBJ2-1
size: NA
D: NA
V: TRBV5-1
DNA: TGCGCCAGCAGCTTGCTAGGGGCCGGGGAGCAGTTCTTC
CDR3: CASSLLGAGEQFF

J: TRBJ1-1
size: once
D: TRBD1
V: TRBV18
DNA: TGTGCCAGCTCACAAGTCGACAGGGGCACTGAAGCTTTCTTT
CDR3: CASSQVDRGTEAFF

J: TRBJ1-2
size: few
D: NA
V: TRBV30
DNA: TGTGCCTGGAGCTCCCCAGGGTTCTATGGCTACACCTTC
CDR3: CAWSSPGFYGYTF

J: TRBJ2-7
size: NA
D: NA
V: TRBV28
DNA: TGTGCCAGCAGTTCGAGGTACGAGCAGTACTTC
CDR3: CASSSRYEQYF

J: TRBJ2-5
size: NA
D: TRBD2
V: TRBV18
DNA: TGTGCCAGCTCACCTCTTCCCGGGGGGGTTCAGCGAGAGACCCAGTACTTC
CDR3: CASSPLPGGVQRETQYF

J: TRBJ2-7
size: NA
D: NA
V: TRBV23-1
DNA: TGCGCCAGCCATGACACTCCGCACTCCTACGAGCAGTACTTC
CDR3: CASHDTPHSYEQYF

J: TRBJ1-2
size: few
D: NA
V: TRBV6-1
DNA: TGTGCCAGCAGCGAGCAACTCCGGGACTTTCATGGCTACACCTTC
CDR3: CASSEQLRDFHGYTF

J: TRBJ2-7
size: NA
D: NA
V: TRBV11-2
DNA: TGTGCCAGCAGCGATACAGGGTCTTCCTACGAGCAGTACTTC
CDR3: CASSDTGSSYEQYF

J: TRBJ2-1
size: NA
D: NA
V: TRBV27
DNA: TGTGCCAGCAACCTTCAACCAGTGGCATACAATGAGCAGTTCTTC
CDR3: CASNLQPVAYNEQFF

J: TRBJ1-2
size: NA
D: NA
V: TRBV20-1
DNA: TGCAGTGCTAGAGATCGGTATGGCTACACCTTC
CDR3: CSARDRYGYTF

J: TRBJ2-5
size: NA
D: NA
V: TRBV15
DNA: TGTGCCACCAGCACGGCGGTAGGAGCAACCCAAGAGACCCAGTACTTC
CDR3: CATSTAVGATQETQYF

J: TRBJ2-3
size: NA
D: NA
V: TRBV15
DNA: TGTGCCACCAGCCGACGAAGGACAGCCCTAGGGGATACGCAGTATTTT
CDR3: CATSRRRTALGDTQYF

J: TRBJ1-2
size: NA
D: TRBD1
V: TRBV4-3
DNA: TGCGCCAGCAGCCGTACAGGGGACTATGGCTACACCTTC
CDR3: CASSRTGDYGYTF

J: TRBJ1-4
size: NA
D: NA
V: TRBV6-5
DNA: TGTGCCAGCAGTCGGACTTTTAATGAAAAACTGTTTTTT
CDR3: CASSRTFNEKLFF

J: TRBJ2-1
size: NA
D: TRBD2
V: TRBV27
DNA: TGTGCCAGCACGGCGGTAGCGGGATACAATGAGCAGTTCTTC
CDR3: CASTAVAGYNEQFF

J: TRBJ2-5
size: NA
D: TRBD2
V: TRBV30
DNA: TGTGCCTGGAGTGACCTAGCGGGGGGGCCCCAAGAGACCCAGTACTTC
CDR3: CAWSDLAGGPQETQYF

J: TRBJ1-5
size: once
D: TRBD1
V: TRBV2
DNA: TGTGCCAGCAGGATACAGGGGAATAGCAATCAGCCCCAGCATTTT
CDR3: CASRIQGNSNQPQHF

J: TRBJ1-2
size: NA
D: NA
V: TRBV29-1
DNA: TGCAGCGTTGAAGACAGTAACTATGGCTACACCTTC
CDR3: CSVEDSNYGYTF

J: TRBJ1-1
size: NA
D: NA
V: TRBV6-1
DNA: TGTGCCAGCAGGGGGGGACGGGTAATGAACACTGAAGCTTTCTTT
CDR3: CASRGGRVMNTEAFF

J: TRBJ2-7
size: NA
D: TRBD1
V: TRBV5-1
DNA: TGCGCCAGCAGCTTGGGGGGACAGGGAATCCACGAGCAGTACTTC
CDR3: CASSLGGQGIHEQYF

J: TRBJ1-1
size: NA
D: NA
V: TRBV29-1
DNA: TGCAGCGTTAGCGGGGCAGTTTACACTGAAGCTTTCTTT
CDR3: CSVSGAVYTEAFF

J: TRBJ1-2
size: NA
D: NA
V: TRBV12-5
DNA: TGTGCTAGTGGTTTGGTACAGTCATGGATGAATGGCTACACCTTC
CDR3: CASGLVQSWMNGYTF